This entry lists 10 T cell receptor beta chains sequenced from one sample in a study of CD8 T cells in ankylosing spondylitis (dated by TCRdb to 2015 to 2018). The method behind the library was 5' RACE. Sequencing relied on an Illumina MiSeq. Clones were called with MiXCR by TCRdb after fastp trimmed the public reads at Q25, and only in-frame beta chains were retained. Rows merge per CDR3 protein into single entries with the most common DNA and genes. This sample gives tens of thousands of distinct CDR3 sequences in total; more than 15% of them show up just once. The ten largest clones represent around 50% of the sample. The specimen sequenced was blood. Every receptor here comes from a male donor with ankylosing spondylitis or in good health (not recorded which).

The J gene is TRBJ2-1, the V gene TRBV6-2 or TRBV6-3; D tentatively reads TRBD1 or TRBD2 (5 bases each). Trimming removed 4 bases from V and 2 bases from J, with 12 bases in between. The CDR3 is made up of 15 amino acids. Germline assignment: CDR1 MNHEY and CDR2 SVGEGT. The CDR3 region is CASSFRERPYNEQFF. The CDR3 DNA reads as TGTGCCAGCAGTTTCAGGGAGAGACCCTACAATGAGCAGTTCTTC.

The rearrangement joins TRBV2 to TRBJ2-2; 9 positions match TRBD1. V lost 6 bases and J lost 6; bases outside the gene matches: 8. CDR1 is SNHLY and CDR2 is FYNNEI in the germline V gene. The length of the CDR3 is 15 residues. CDR3 residues: CASRRTGGEAGELFF. CDR3 sequence (DNA): TGTGCCAGCAGACGTACAGGGGGCGAAGCCGGGGAGCTGTTTTTT.

J is TRBJ2-7 and V is TRBV6-6, with D possibly matching TRBD1 (5 bases). The germline CDR1 and CDR2 sequences are MNHNY and SVGAGI (reference sequence). Trimming pared 0 bases from V and 7 bases from J, leaving 13 bases between. This CDR3 has 14 amino acids. The CDR3 protein is CASSYSVGSGEQYV. For the CDR3, the DNA is TGTGCCAGCAGTTACTCCGTCGGGTCAGGGGAGCAGTACGTC.

The CDR3 loop is CASSQGGPETQYF. CDR3 nucleotides: TGTGCCAGCAGCCAGGGAGGACCGGAGACCCAGTACTTC. The chain is built from TRBV3-1 and TRBJ2-5, with D maybe TRBD2 (6 bases). The V end was cut by 3 bases, the J end by 5 bases, with 10 bases between. Germline loops: CDR1 LGHDT, CDR2 YNNKEL (reference sequence). The CDR3 runs to 13 residues.

This clonotype was detected only a few times. The chain is built from TRBV12-3 or TRBV12-4 and TRBJ2-3; 9 bases align to TRBD2. The CDR3 is made up of 19 amino acids. V trimming: 6 bases; J trimming: 0 bases; junction bases outside the gene matches: 16. The CDR3 nucleotides are TGTGCCAGCAGGCCCCTTGGAGCGGGGGGTTTCTCTAGCACAGATACGCAGTATTTT. Its protein is CASRPLGAGGFSSTDTQYF.

This clonotype was detected a few times. The gene calls are TRBV7-9 and TRBJ2-1; 10 positions match TRBD2. The CDR3 is 15 residues long. Germline V gene lookup returns CDR1 SEHNR and CDR2 FQNEAQ (reference sequence). V gave up 8 bases and J gave up 6 bases; unmatched junction bases: 10. This CDR3 is CASLSGGPSSNEQFF. The CDR3 nucleotides read TGTGCCAGCCTTAGCGGGGGGCCATCGTCCAATGAGCAGTTCTTC.

The chain joins TRBV5-1 to TRBJ2-1; 7 bases map to TRBD2. The germline CDR1 and CDR2 sequences are SGHRS and YFSETQ. This CDR3 contains 16 residues. The V gene end was trimmed by 0 bases and the J gene end by 4 bases; junction bases not matched to a gene: 7. CDR3 sequence (DNA): TGCGCCAGCAGCTTGGAAGGACTAGTGCTTTACAATGAGCAGTTCTTC. Its translation: CASSLEGLVLYNEQFF.

The chain couples TRBV6-2 or TRBV6-3 to TRBJ2-1, with 10 bases fitting TRBD2. Germline values: CDR1 MNHEY, CDR2 SVGEGT. The CDR3 has 15 amino acids. V lost 6 bases to trimming and J lost 6 bases; unmatched junction nucleotides: 8. CDR3: CASRPLAGYVNEQFF. DNA of the CDR3: TGTGCCAGCAGACCACTAGCGGGATATGTCAATGAGCAGTTCTTC.

This clonotype has more than one count but fewer than ten. The chain employs TRBV5-1 and TRBJ1-5, with D maybe TRBD1 (6 bases). Germline lookup yields CDR1 SGHRS and CDR2 YFSETQ. The CDR3 consists of 13 residues. V was clipped by 4 bases and J by 2 bases, with 7 bases between them. CDR3 loop: CASSGGGNQPQHF. The DNA of the CDR3 is TGCGCCAGCAGCGGGGGCGGCAATCAGCCCCAGCATTTT.

This clonotype was observed a handful of times. The chain carries TRBV28 and TRBJ2-6; TRBD1 matches at 8 bases. Per germline, CDR1 MDHEN and CDR2 SYDVKM. The CDR3 totals 15 residues. The V gene end was trimmed by 5 bases and the J gene end by 1 base; junction bases not matched to a gene: 1. The DNA for the CDR3 is TGTGCCAGCAGTCGGACAGGGTCTGGGGCCAACGTCCTGACTTTC. It specifies CASSRTGSGANVLTF.